What follows are 24 T cell receptor beta chains derived from one specimen sequenced in a study of blood T cell repertoires in COVID-19. This table comes from immunoSEQ multiplex PCR, and its TCRdb copy is limited to in-frame clones, with some not included. The table records hundreds of thousands of clones, approximately 80% of them present only once. Input material: PBMCs or T cells enriched from blood (not recorded which). Receptors originate from a man aged 35 to 55 who had been exposed to COVID-19.

The rearrangement joins TRBV21-1 to TRBJ1-4. TRBV21-1 is a pseudogene locus. The CDR3 extends over 17 amino acids. The CDR3, as DNA: TGTGCAAGCAGATCCACCACTACAAATGTTCAGCCCGAAAAACTGTTTTTT. Translated: CASRSTTTNVQPEKLFF.

In the case of this clone: One junction end disagrees with the germline gene, perhaps due to a read error. The chain is built from TRBV27 and TRBJ2-1, with 7 positions matching TRBD1. Germline values: CDR1 MNHEY, CDR2 SMNVEV (reference sequence). The CDR3 sequence is 12 residues long. CDR3 sequence (DNA): TGTGCCAGCAGTTCACTACCGGGACAGTGGGTCTTC. It is translated as CASSSLPGQWVF.

The chain has TRBV5-1 and TRBJ2-1, with D possibly TRBD2 on 6 matching bases. Germline CDR1 is SGHRS and CDR2 is YFSETQ. V lost 0 bases and J lost 0, with 7 bases in between. The CDR3 consists of 15 residues. CDR3 nucleotides: TGCGCCAGCAGCTTGGGGAGGGTCTCCTACAATGAGCAGTTCTTC. It specifies CASSLGRVSYNEQFF.

This clone has only a few counts. Other nucleotide sequences from this sample produce the same CDR3. The chain couples TRBV11-2 to TRBJ2-1, with 10 bases fitting TRBD2. Germline CDR1 is SGHAT and CDR2 is FQNNGV. Trimming removed 5 bases from V and 3 bases from J; junction bases left unmatched: 4. The CDR3 loop spans 15 amino acids. CDR3 sequence reads: CASSPRTSGYNEQFF. The CDR3 region has the DNA TGTGCCAGCAGCCCGCGGACTAGCGGCTACAATGAGCAGTTCTTC.

This clone was seen a few times. The CDR3 is CAIREDRPYEQYF. The CDR3 nucleotides read TGTGCCATCCGAGAGGACAGGCCCTACGAGCAGTACTTC. This rearrangement joins TRBV2 to TRBJ2-7, with TRBD1 matching over 7 bases. V shed 10 bases, J shed 2 bases, and the junction held 8 bases outside the gene matches. Germline V lookup: CDR1 SNHLY, CDR2 FYNNEI. This CDR3 region has 13 residues.

This clone was recorded once. Other DNA sequences from this sample encode an identical CDR3 as well. V gene TRBV12-3 or TRBV12-4 combines with J gene TRBJ1-2; D may be TRBD1 (5 bases). V lost 6 bases, J lost 4 bases, and 9 bases lay in between. This CDR3 region has 12 residues. The CDR3 DNA reads as TGTGCCAGCAGGGGAACAGGCTATGGCTACACCTTC. This codes for CASRGTGYGYTF.

The rearrangement uses TRBV7-3 and TRBJ2-2; D uncertain. The CDR3 sequence is 12 residues long. The germline CDR1 and CDR2 sequences are SGHTA and FQGTGA. V lost 4 bases to trimming and J lost 3 bases, with 3 bases between them. The CDR3 loop is CASSSHTGELFF. CDR3 coding DNA: TGTGCCAGCAGCTCTCACACCGGGGAGCTGTTTTTT.

The sample holds a few counts of this clone. This chain links TRBV6-5 with TRBJ2-3; 11 bases match TRBD2. This CDR3 region has 15 residues. Germline trimming cut 6 bases from V and 1 base from J; bases unmatched to any gene: 3. Germline V gives CDR1 MNHEY, CDR2 SVGAGI. CDR3 sequence: CASRTGLAGTDTQYF. In DNA, the CDR3 is TGTGCCAGCAGAACGGGACTAGCGGGCACAGATACGCAGTATTTT.

This chain connects TRBV18 to TRBJ1-2; TRBD1 is a possible D gene (5 bases). This CDR3 has 17 residues. Germline V gene sequence: CDR1 KGHSH, CDR2 LQKENI. Deletions cut 1 base from V and 2 bases from J, with 17 bases between. The CDR3 DNA reads as TGTGCCAGCTCACCACAGCAGGGTCAGAACCTCAACTATGGCTACACCTTC. This gives the protein CASSPQQGQNLNYGYTF.

The chain couples TRBV6-5 to TRBJ1-2; 9 bases align to TRBD1. Germline lookup yields CDR1 MNHEY and CDR2 SVGAGI. V was pared by 10 bases and J by 8 bases, with 8 bases of the junction left unmatched. The CDR3 totals 12 residues. CDR3 in amino acids: CANLRQGGGYTF. CDR3 nucleotides: TGTGCCAACCTGAGACAGGGGGGAGGCTACACCTTC.

The rearrangement links TRBV5-6 to TRBJ2-4, with TRBD1 as a possible D gene (5 bases). The CDR3 is 14 amino acids. With 3 bases removed from V and 6 bases from J, the gap between germline ends came to 13 bases. Germline CDR1 reads SGHDT; CDR2 reads YYEEEE. The CDR3 here is CASSSGRGGNIQYF. For the CDR3, the DNA is TGTGCCAGCAGCTCAGGAAGGGGTGGAAACATTCAGTACTTC.

The chain uses TRBV30 and TRBJ1-5, with 10 bases matching TRBD1. With 3 bases clipped from V and 6 bases from J, the junction kept 8 bases outside the gene matches. CDR3 length equals 15 residues. Germline-derived CDR1 and CDR2 are GTSNPN and SVGIG (reference sequence). The CDR3 DNA reads as TGTGCCTGGAGCGCCATGACAGGGGGCCGTCAGCCCCAGCATTTT. It yields the protein CAWSAMTGGRQPQHF.

In this sample, this clone turned up once. Other nucleotide sequences from this sample produce the same CDR3. The chain combines TRBV12-5 with TRBJ1-1; D might be TRBD1 (6 bases). CDR3 length: 13 residues. V was shortened by 2 bases and J by 4 bases, with 8 bases between the two germline ends. Looked up from germline, CDR1 is LGHNT and CDR2 is FRNRAP. The CDR3 nucleotides read TGTGCTAGTGGTTTGTTGGACAGCACTGAAGCTTTCTTT. Amino acids: CASGLLDSTEAFF.

V gene TRBV9 combines with J gene TRBJ2-7, with a tentative D call TRBD2 (6 bases). Germline CDR1 is SGDLS and CDR2 is YYNGEE. The germline V and J ends were trimmed by 7 bases and 7 bases, with 18 bases remaining between them. This CDR3 region has 13 residues. The CDR3 sequence is CASSRGTRGEQYF. The DNA of the CDR3 is TGTGCCAGCTCCCGGGGGACCCGGGGGGAGCAGTACTTC.

This chain uses TRBV10-3 with TRBJ1-3; unclear D gene. Germline CDR1 and CDR2: ENHRY and SYGVKD. The V gene lost 4 bases and the J gene lost 4 bases, with 20 bases spanning the gap. This CDR3 spans 17 amino acids. DNA of the CDR3: TGTGCCATCAGTGGATCCCAGGCCTCCCTTGGGGGAAACACCATATATTTT. This sequence encodes CAISGSQASLGGNTIYF.

V and J are TRBV7-9 and TRBJ1-1; 8 nucleotides agree with TRBD1. The trim removed 5 bases at V and 8 bases at J, leaving 19 bases unmatched. This CDR3 spans 17 amino acids. Germline values: CDR1 SEHNR, CDR2 FQNEAQ (reference sequence). For the CDR3, the DNA is TGTGCCAGCAGCCCTTTACCCACTGGACAGGGCGGAAAAGAAGCTTTCTTT. Its translation: CASSPLPTGQGGKEAFF.

V usage is TRBV11-3 and J usage is TRBJ2-3; maybe TRBD2 (6 bases). V shed 5 bases and J shed 5 bases, with 17 bases lying between them. Germline V gene sequence: CDR1 SGHNT, CDR2 YENEEA. The CDR3 sequence is 15 residues long. CDR3 coding DNA: TGTGCCAGCAGCCCGGGGCGGGGACGCGGAGATACGCAGTATTTT. Protein sequence: CASSPGRGRGDTQYF. Based on the CDR3 plus reference TRBV11-3 and TRBJ2-3, the full variable domain is EAGVVQSPRYKIIEKKQPVAFWCNPISGHNTLYWYLQNLGQGPELLIRYENEEAVDDSQLPKDRFSAERLKGVDSTLKIQPAELGDSAVYLCASSPGRGRGDTQYFGPGTRLTVL.

The gene calls are TRBV7-3 and TRBJ2-1, with 7 bases fitting TRBD2. V shed 4 bases and J 8 bases; nucleotides not matched to a gene: 8. This CDR3 contains 14 residues. The V gene's germline CDR1 is SGHTA and CDR2 FQGTGA. The CDR3 region is CASSYAPGGYEQFF. CDR3 nucleotide sequence: TGTGCCAGCAGCTACGCACCGGGGGGATATGAGCAGTTCTTC.

The V call is TRBV19, the J call TRBJ2-2; D possibly corresponds to TRBD2 (6 bases). The CDR3 has 17 residues. Germline assignment: CDR1 LNHDA and CDR2 SQIVND (reference sequence). V was shortened by 9 bases and J by 0 bases, with 20 bases between the two germline ends. The CDR3 bases are TGTGCCAGCAGGGCCTGGGATGGCGGGACGAACACCGGGGAGCTGTTTTTT. Translated: CASRAWDGGTNTGELFF. Looking up the rest from reference TRBV19 and TRBJ2-2 gives the full variable domain: DGGITQSPKYLFRKEGQNVTLSCEQNLNHDAMYWYRQDPGQGLRLIYYSQIVNDFQKGDIAEGYSVSREKKESFPLTVTSAQKNPTAFYLCASRAWDGGTNTGELFFGEGSRLTVL.

The J gene is TRBJ1-1, the V gene TRBV29-1; D unclear. Trimming took off 4 bases at V and 1 base at J, with 13 bases between the two ends. This CDR3 spans 14 amino acids. Germline V CDR1 and CDR2: SQVTM, ANQGSEA. The CDR3: CSVGARSSNTEAFF. The CDR3 nucleotides are TGCAGCGTTGGGGCCCGCAGTTCGAACACTGAAGCTTTCTTT.

The chain links TRBV11-2 to TRBJ1-5, with TRBD1 identical over 9 bases. The trim removed 4 bases at V and 4 bases at J, leaving 8 bases unmatched. Per germline, CDR1 SGHAT and CDR2 FQNNGV. There are 16 residues in the CDR3. The CDR3 is CASSSGGTGRNQPQHF. The CDR3 region has the DNA TGTGCCAGCAGCTCGGGGGGGACAGGGCGAAATCAGCCCCAGCATTTT.

The V gene is TRBV12-3 or TRBV12-4, the J gene TRBJ1-1, with D hard to call. The CDR3 is 12 residues long. Trimming took 3 bases from V and 8 from J, leaving 10 bases between them. CDR3 in amino acids: CASSLYLEEAFF. The CDR3 nucleotides read TGTGCCAGCAGTTTGTATCTGGAGGAAGCTTTCTTT.

The genes are TRBV4-1 and TRBJ2-1; 12 nucleotides line up with TRBD2. V was pared by 4 bases and J by 15 bases, with 10 bases of the junction left unmatched. Germline V gene lookup returns CDR1 MGHRA and CDR2 YSYEKL. The CDR3 consists of 14 residues. The CDR3 here is CASSPGLAGGPGFF. The CDR3 DNA reads TGCGCCAGCAGCCCCGGCCTAGCGGGAGGGCCGGGGTTCTTC.

The chain carries TRBV18 and TRBJ2-5; TRBD1 might be the D (6 bases). CDR1 KGHSH and CDR2 LQKENI come from the germline V gene. V lost 5 bases and J 4 bases, leaving 11 bases between the germline ends. The CDR3 has 13 amino acids. CDR3 amino acids: CASSRGSGETQYF. The CDR3 DNA sequence: TGTGCCAGCTCAAGGGGGTCCGGAGAGACCCAGTACTTC.